This T cell receptor (beta chain) is from a study of T cell repertoires in cytomegalovirus infection. For the study at large: The authors used CMV epitopes that were HLA-C-restricted (recently identified) and HLA-B-restricted (well studied). TCR beta signatures that were public indicated CMV infection and matching HLA type.

TCRdb ran MiXCR on the reads and lists one entry per CDR3 protein. The table lists around 430,000 distinct CDR3 sequences, 40% to 50% of them singletons. Study results and limitations: HLA-C-restricted CMV-specific TCR beta clonotypes prevailed in the ex vivo response.

Points on this clonotype: What it binds is not known.

V lost 2 bases, J lost 0 bases, and 12 bases lay in between. The germline gives CDR1 SGHTA, CDR2 FQGNSA. The CDR3 totals 16 residues. V gene TRBV7-2 combines with J gene TRBJ2-3, with D unresolved. This TCR was recovered from a human donor in good health (CMV status not recorded). Some clones in this sample may be carry-over from other donors' samples. Sequencing was performed on cultured PBMCs, taken from culture after CMV antigen stimulation. This CDR3 is CASSLRLRPSTDTQYF. In DNA form, the CDR3 reads TGTGCCAGCAGCTTACGGTTGCGCCCCAGCACAGATACGCAGTATTTT.